This paragraph covers one T cell receptor beta chain sequence. The length of the CDR3 is 14 residues. CDR1 LNHNV and CDR2 YYDKDF come from the germline V gene (reference sequence). V lost 1 base and J 0 bases, leaving 6 bases between the germline ends. This sample was included in a study of T cell responses to AZD1222 COVID-19 vaccine. The assay was immunoSEQ multiplex PCR, and TCRdb's table has in-frame clones only and misses some. The sample yields 75,000 to 95,000 clones, around 92% seen once. This TCR was recovered from an adult in good health. The gene calls are TRBV15 and TRBJ1-2; D gene ambiguous. The sequencing used peripheral blood, collected on day 0 of MenACWY control vaccination. CDR3 region: CATSRGKSNYGYTF. Here the CDR3 DNA reads TGTGCCACCAGCAGAGGGAAGTCTAACTATGGCTACACCTTC.